Below, 3 T cell receptor beta chains from the same sample are listed, as sequenced in a study of cytomegalovirus exposure and HLA in healthy donors. Using immunoSEQ multiplex PCR, the repertoire was profiled, and TCRdb retains in-frame clones only, with some absent. The sample has fewer than 150,000 clones; around nine tenths are singletons. The sequencing input was PBMCs. The receptors were gathered from a man in his thirties or forties in good health and CMV-seronegative.

V is TRBV5-4 and J is TRBJ1-2, with D unresolved. The V end was cut by 4 bases, the J end by 2 bases, with 9 bases between. CDR3 length equals 13 residues. Germline V gene sequence: CDR1 SGHNT, CDR2 YYREEE (reference sequence). The CDR3 protein is CASSQDLNYGYTF. The CDR3 bases are TGTGCCAGCAGCCAGGACTTAAACTATGGCTACACCTTC.

The chain has TRBV5-4 and TRBJ2-2, with a weak D call TRBD2 (5 bases). V shed 4 bases and J shed 10 bases, with 14 bases lying between them. The CDR3 contains 13 residues. The germline CDR1 and CDR2 sequences are SGHNT and YYREEE (reference sequence). CDR3 region: CASSPHQEEELFF. CDR3 nucleotide sequence: TGTGCCAGCAGCCCCCACCAGGAGGAGGAGCTGTTTTTT.

This clone occurred a few times. This chain connects TRBV5-1 to TRBJ2-5; TRBD2 agrees at 7 bases. This CDR3 spans 12 amino acids. The germline CDR1 and CDR2 sequences are SGHRS and YFSETQ. V was clipped by 7 bases and J by 3 bases; unmatched bases: 3. CDR3 coding DNA: TGCGCCAGCCGCGGGAGCAAAGAGACCCAGTACTTC. Its protein product is CASRGSKETQYF.